These T cell receptor beta chains were read from a single sample in a study of identical twins. TCRdb analysed the 5' RACE reads with MiXCR anew, one entry per CDR3 protein. Altogether 200,000 to 250,000 distinct CDR3 sequences are present, 11% to 15% being singletons, with the ten largest covering around 8.9%. The sequencing sample was made of memory (CD45RO+) T cells sorted from blood. The source is a woman aged 18-29 years in good health. The CDR3 runs from the conserved cysteine through the conserved F or W. A D gene is named only where the DNA matches it firmly. Size tells how often a clone was seen (once, few, many) or the class of an expanded clone, and some rows leave it out.

size	D	V	J	CDR3	DNA
NA	NA	TRBV24-1	TRBJ2-5	CATSDTGHQETQYF	TGTGCCACCAGTGATACGGGCCACCAAGAGACCCAGTACTTC
few	NA	TRBV6-1	TRBJ2-7	CASTGETGAYEQYF	TGTGCCAGCACTGGGGAGACAGGAGCCTACGAGCAGTACTTC
many	NA	TRBV3-1	TRBJ2-5	CASSHRLGGGETQYF	TGTGCCAGCAGCCACCGACTAGGAGGGGGGGAGACCCAGTACTTC
NA	TRBD1	TRBV12-3/TRBV12-4	TRBJ1-1	CASSLGDRVTEAFF	TGTGCCAGCAGCCTAGGGGACAGGGTCACTGAAGCTTTCTTT
many	TRBD2	TRBV10-3	TRBJ2-1	CAISDRSGGNNEQFF	TGTGCCATCAGTGACCGTAGCGGGGGGAACAATGAGCAGTTCTTC
few	TRBD1	TRBV11-2	TRBJ2-7	CASSSADRAYEQYF	TGTGCCAGCAGCTCAGCAGACAGGGCTTACGAGCAGTACTTC
NA	NA	TRBV20-1	TRBJ1-5	CSARPQGPYQPQHF	TGCAGTGCTAGACCTCAGGGGCCCTATCAGCCCCAGCATTTT
many	TRBD2	TRBV5-6	TRBJ2-7	CASSRRRASGTYEQYF	TGTGCCAGCAGCCGTAGGAGGGCTAGCGGAACCTACGAGCAGTACTTC
NA	NA	TRBV7-2	TRBJ1-2	CASSLMPHLYGYTF	TGTGCCAGCAGCTTAATGCCCCACCTGTATGGCTACACCTTC
many	NA	TRBV5-1	TRBJ1-2	CASSSPDSAHGYTF	TGCGCCAGCAGTTCCCCGGACAGTGCGCATGGCTACACCTTC
many	NA	TRBV6-1	TRBJ1-6	CASRLAHLNSPLHF	TGTGCCAGCCGACTAGCGCACCTCAATTCACCCCTCCACTTT
few	TRBD1	TRBV2	TRBJ2-2	CASIQQGDTGELFF	TGTGCCAGCATCCAGCAGGGGGACACCGGGGAGCTGTTTTTT
NA	NA	TRBV2	TRBJ1-1	CASLVGGNTEAFF	TGTGCCAGCTTGGTCGGCGGGAACACTGAAGCTTTCTTT
NA	TRBD1	TRBV20-1	TRBJ1-1	CSGLLLGQGIAEAFF	TGCAGTGGATTGCTGTTAGGACAGGGAATCGCTGAAGCTTTCTTT
few	NA	TRBV6-1	TRBJ1-3	CASSRGTRRNTIYF	TGTGCCAGCAGTCGGGGTACACGACGAAACACCATATATTTT
NA	NA	TRBV11-3	TRBJ2-5	CASSFLGPETQYF	TGTGCCAGCAGCTTTTTGGGACCAGAGACCCAGTACTTC
NA	NA	TRBV11-2	TRBJ1-2	CASSPSLHVDGGYTF	TGTGCCAGCAGCCCGTCCCTACACGTCGATGGTGGCTACACCTTC
few	NA	TRBV5-5	TRBJ1-6	CASSFHRYNSPLHF	TGTGCCAGCAGCTTCCACAGATATAATTCACCCCTCCACTTT
many	NA	TRBV7-2	TRBJ2-7	CASSLTTSGFNYEQYF	TGTGCCAGCAGCTTGACCACCAGCGGGTTTAACTACGAGCAGTACTTC
NA	TRBD2	TRBV7-2	TRBJ2-1	CASSSQREFNEQFF	TGTGCCAGCAGCTCCCAGCGGGAGTTCAATGAGCAGTTCTTC
few	NA	TRBV5-6	TRBJ1-2	CASSDQYYGYTF	TGTGCCAGCAGCGATCAATACTATGGCTACACCTTC
many	TRBD1	TRBV30	TRBJ2-1	CAWKISGGPNEQFF	TGTGCCTGGAAAATATCAGGGGGTCCCAATGAGCAGTTCTTC
NA	TRBD1	TRBV11-2	TRBJ2-3	CASSSGQSGQYF	TGTGCCAGCAGCTCGGGACAGTCAGGGCAGTATTTT
NA	TRBD2	TRBV20-1	TRBJ2-1	CSAGGGGLGFSNEQFF	TGCAGTGCTGGAGGTGGGGGACTAGGTTTCTCCAATGAGCAGTTCTTC
NA	TRBD1	TRBV19	TRBJ2-3	CASSIGGAGDTQYF	TGTGCCAGTTCCATAGGGGGCGCGGGAGATACGCAGTATTTT
few	NA	TRBV11-2	TRBJ2-3	CASSLAVGADTQYF	TGTGCCAGCAGCTTAGCCGTAGGGGCAGATACGCAGTATTTT
NA	NA	TRBV2	TRBJ2-5	CAFHREGRETQYF	TGTGCCTTTCACAGGGAAGGGAGGGAGACCCAGTACTTC
few	NA	TRBV20-1	TRBJ1-1	CSARVTVNTEAFF	TGCAGTGCTAGGGTGACAGTGAACACTGAAGCTTTCTTT
few	TRBD1	TRBV10-3	TRBJ2-7	CAAGTDSYEQYF	TGTGCCGCCGGGACAGATAGCTACGAGCAGTACTTC
few	TRBD2	TRBV20-1	TRBJ2-5	CSAQLAGGQETQYF	TGCAGTGCCCAATTAGCGGGGGGTCAAGAGACCCAGTACTTC
few	TRBD2	TRBV20-1	TRBJ2-7	CSARDPTSASYEQYF	TGCAGTGCTAGAGATCCCACTAGCGCATCCTACGAGCAGTACTTC
few	TRBD2	TRBV10-3	TRBJ2-5	CAISVGGRAQETQYF	TGTGCCATCAGCGTAGGCGGGAGGGCCCAAGAGACCCAGTACTTC
many	TRBD1	TRBV5-5	TRBJ2-7	CASSSRGNEQYF	TGTGCCAGCAGCTCCAGGGGGAACGAGCAGTACTTC
NA	TRBD1	TRBV4-2	TRBJ1-2	CASSQLQGYNGYTF	TGTGCCAGCAGCCAGCTACAGGGGTATAATGGCTACACCTTC
NA	NA	TRBV20-1	TRBJ2-7	CSVVRKGVFEQYF	TGCAGTGTCGTAAGAAAGGGAGTTTTCGAGCAGTACTTC
few	NA	TRBV6-5	TRBJ2-1	CASSFRLRGPTGEQFF	TGTGCCAGCAGTTTTCGTTTGCGGGGGCCCACAGGTGAGCAGTTCTTC
many	NA	TRBV5-5	TRBJ1-5	CASSGGGNQPQHF	TGTGCCAGCAGCGGAGGGGGCAATCAGCCCCAGCATTTT
NA	TRBD2	TRBV29-1	TRBJ2-1	CSVELAGFYNEQFF	TGCAGCGTCGAACTAGCGGGGTTCTACAATGAGCAGTTCTTC
few	TRBD1	TRBV5-1	TRBJ2-2	CASSLWGTGNTGELFF	TGCGCCAGCAGCTTGTGGGGGACAGGGAACACCGGGGAGCTGTTTTTT
NA	TRBD1	TRBV5-1	TRBJ2-7	CASSETGGGEQYF	TGCGCCAGCAGCGAGACAGGGGGGGGCGAGCAGTACTTC
many	TRBD2	TRBV12-3/TRBV12-4	TRBJ2-3	CASSFRLAGADTQYF	TGTGCCAGCAGTTTCAGACTAGCGGGAGCAGATACGCAGTATTTT
many	NA	TRBV4-3	TRBJ2-1	CASSQDVDSGEFF	TGCGCCAGCAGCCAAGATGTGGACTCCGGGGAGTTCTTC
NA	NA	TRBV6-2/TRBV6-3	TRBJ2-1	CASSYEANNEQFF	TGTGCCAGCAGTTATGAGGCCAACAATGAGCAGTTCTTC
few	NA	TRBV19	TRBJ2-5	CASSIQPYQETQYF	TGTGCCAGTAGTATACAACCGTACCAAGAGACCCAGTACTTC
NA	NA	TRBV7-9	TRBJ1-1	CASSLGSLRVRDTEAFF	TGTGCCAGCAGCTTAGGAAGCCTCAGGGTTAGGGACACTGAAGCTTTCTTT
many	TRBD1	TRBV12-3/TRBV12-4	TRBJ2-7	CASSQGTGIGYEQYF	TGTGCCAGCAGTCAGGGGACAGGTATTGGATACGAGCAGTACTTC
NA	TRBD1	TRBV5-1	TRBJ1-4	CASSISGTDEKLFF	TGCGCCAGCAGCATCTCCGGGACAGATGAAAAACTGTTTTTT
NA	NA	TRBV19	TRBJ2-3	CASRPRGTDTQYF	TGTGCCAGTAGACCCCGGGGCACAGATACGCAGTATTTT
NA	NA	TRBV5-1	TRBJ2-5	CASSSDWGGTQYF	TGCGCCAGCAGCTCTGACTGGGGAGGGACCCAGTACTTC
NA	NA	TRBV10-2	TRBJ1-1	CASRGYTEAFF	TGCGCCAGCAGGGGGTACACTGAAGCTTTCTTT
few	TRBD1	TRBV20-1	TRBJ1-2	CSAPGGGGNYGYTF	TGCAGTGCTCCCGGAGGGGGCGGAAACTATGGCTACACCTTC
many	NA	TRBV4-2	TRBJ2-7	CASSPTEDRTTYEQYF	TGTGCCAGCAGCCCAACCGAGGATCGAACGACCTACGAGCAGTACTTC